This entry lists 15 T cell receptor beta chains sequenced from one sample in a study of CD8+ T cells in alopecia areata. Stated treatment: oral pan-JAK inhibitor, 5-10 mg twice daily. Extracted RNA was reverse transcribed into cDNA, the sequencing template. Method: immunoSEQ multiplex PCR; TCRdb's copy keeps in-frame clones and lacks some. The data show about 200,000 clones, nearly 60% seen once. The sequencing here drew on CD4+ T cells sorted from blood, taken at week 24, from a patient treated with tofacitinib. The receptors come from a human donor with alopecia areata.

This clone has more than one count but fewer than ten. This chain uses TRBV5-1 with TRBJ2-5; D is perhaps TRBD2 (5 bases). The V end was cut by 0 bases, the J end by 5 bases, with 11 bases between. This CDR3 has 14 residues. Germline values: CDR1 SGHRS, CDR2 YFSETQ. The CDR3 spells CASSLVETTETQYF. Here the CDR3 DNA reads TGCGCCAGCAGCTTGGTGGAGACTACCGAGACCCAGTACTTC.

The chain recombines TRBV15 with TRBJ2-2, with 9 nucleotides matching TRBD2. Trimming took 0 bases from V and 5 from J; bases not matched to a gene: 4. CDR1 is LNHNV and CDR2 is YYDKDF in the germline V gene (reference sequence). This CDR3 has 16 amino acids. In DNA form, the CDR3 reads TGTGCCACCAGCAGAGACCCGCTAGCGGGGACCGGGGAGCTGTTTTTT. Encoded protein: CATSRDPLAGTGELFF. The full variable domain, in which reference TRBV15 and TRBJ2-2 provide the parts outside the CDR3, is DAMVIQNPRYQVTQFGKPVTLSCSQTLNHNVMYWYQQKSSQAPKLLFHYYDKDFNNEADTPDNFQSRRPNTSFCFLDIRSPGLGDTAMYLCATSRDPLAGTGELFFGEGSRLTVL.

This clone was detected a few times. V usage is TRBV15 and J usage is TRBJ1-5; no definite D call. Trimming took 1 base from V and 1 from J, leaving 8 bases between them. This CDR3 region has 15 residues. Germline V CDR1 and CDR2: LNHNV, YYDKDF (reference sequence). The CDR3 nucleotides are TGTGCCACCAGCAGAGGGGAGACCAGCAATCAGCCCCAGCATTTT. The encoded protein is CATSRGETSNQPQHF.

This clone was detected only once. Other DNA variants within this sample encode the same CDR3. The rearrangement joins TRBV29-1 to TRBJ1-2, with D tentatively TRBD1 (6 bases). V lost 6 bases, J lost 2 bases, and 7 bases lay in between. CDR3 length equals 11 residues. Germline V CDR1 and CDR2: SQVTM, ANQGSEA. The DNA for the CDR3 is TGCAGCGTGGGGGCAAACTATGGCTACACCTTC. It codes for CSVGANYGYTF.

This clone has only a few counts. The chain employs TRBV9 and TRBJ1-1, with D unclear. The CDR3 has 15 amino acids. CDR1 is SGDLS, CDR2 YYNGEE, per germline. Trimming took off 0 bases at V and 1 base at J, with 10 bases between the two ends. The CDR3 DNA sequence: TGTGCCAGCAGCGTAGACCCCACACGGAACACTGAAGCTTTCTTT. This translates into CASSVDPTRNTEAFF.

V is TRBV30 and J is TRBJ1-3; D might be TRBD1 (5 bases). CDR1 is GTSNPN and CDR2 is SVGIG in the germline V gene (reference sequence). This CDR3 is built from 17 residues. The CDR3 reads CGVYGSPKGASGNTIYF. The CDR3 nucleotides read TGTGGGGTCTATGGAAGCCCAAAAGGGGCCTCTGGAAACACCATATATTTT.

The rearrangement uses TRBV30 and TRBJ2-5, with 13 nucleotides matching TRBD2. This CDR3 has 15 amino acids. Trimming cost V 5 bases and J 5 bases; bases outside gene matches: 8. Germline CDR1 reads GTSNPN; CDR2 reads SVGIG (reference sequence). CDR3 amino acids: CAWGTSGTSGETQYF. Written as DNA, the CDR3 is TGTGCCTGGGGGACTAGCGGGACCTCCGGGGAGACCCAGTACTTC.

J is TRBJ2-3 and V is TRBV30; 7 positions agree with TRBD1. From germline, CDR1 is GTSNPN and CDR2 SVGIG (reference sequence). V trimming: 4 bases; J trimming: 2 bases; junction bases outside the gene matches: 12. CDR3 length: 16 residues. As DNA, the CDR3 is TGTGCCTGGACCGCAATAGGACAGGAGACCACAGATACGCAGTATTTT. Translated, it gives CAWTAIGQETTDTQYF.

This clone turned up a few times. The chain is built from TRBV5-1 and TRBJ2-1; 10 positions match TRBD2. The ends lost 4 bases at V and 5 bases at J; junction bases unmatched: 6. The CDR3 covers 15 residues. CDR1 is SGHRS, CDR2 YFSETQ, per germline. The CDR3 is CASSQLAGEDNEQFF. CDR3 nucleotides: TGCGCCAGCAGCCAGCTAGCGGGAGAGGACAATGAGCAGTTCTTC.

The chain combines TRBV29-1 with TRBJ2-3; TRBD1 matches 8 bases. CDR3 length: 13 amino acids. The V segment lost 4 bases and the J segment 4 bases; nucleotides outside the gene matches: 4. Germline V gene sequence: CDR1 SQVTM, CDR2 ANQGSEA. CDR3 sequence: CSVGWGQADTQYF. For the CDR3, the DNA is TGCAGCGTTGGGTGGGGACAGGCAGATACGCAGTATTTT.

The gene calls are TRBV5-1 and TRBJ2-6; maybe TRBD2 (6 bases). The V gene lost 0 bases and the J gene lost 0 bases, with 10 bases spanning the gap. There are 17 residues in the CDR3. Looked up from germline, CDR1 is SGHRS and CDR2 is YFSETQ. The CDR3, as DNA: TGCGCCAGCAGCTTGGTAACCGGGAGCTCTGGGGCCAACGTCCTGACTTTC. It yields the protein CASSLVTGSSGANVLTF.

The chain carries TRBV20-1 and TRBJ1-2; the D gene is possibly TRBD1 (6 bases). Germline CDR1 is DFQATT and CDR2 is SNEGSKA (reference sequence). The CDR3 loop spans 11 amino acids. Trimming cost V 8 bases and J 2 bases, with 9 bases left between them. The CDR3 loop is CSTGTNYGYTF. CDR3 nucleotides: TGCAGTACCGGGACAAACTATGGCTACACCTTC.

The V and J genes are TRBV4-1 and TRBJ1-5; D is uncertain. Trimming cost V 1 base and J 5 bases, with 9 bases left between them. CDR3 length equals 14 residues. Germline assignment: CDR1 MGHRA and CDR2 YSYEKL. The CDR3 is CASSQGPTDQPQHF. The CDR3 DNA reads as TGCGCCAGCAGCCAAGGACCGACTGATCAGCCCCAGCATTTT.

CDR3 residues: CASSRRQGGVKETQYF. CDR3 DNA sequence: TGCGCCAGCAGCCGGCGACAGGGTGGGGTCAAAGAGACCCAGTACTTC. This chain joins TRBV4-1 and TRBJ2-5; 7 positions agree with TRBD1. Trimming took 4 bases from V and 3 from J; bases not matched to a gene: 11. This CDR3 is 16 amino acids long. Germline-derived CDR1 and CDR2 are MGHRA and YSYEKL.

Details on this clone: The identical CDR3 is also encoded by other nucleotide sequences in the sample. This chain links TRBV30 with TRBJ2-7; D not certain. Trimming cost V 0 bases and J 7 bases, with 7 bases left between them. CDR3 length equals 11 residues. The germline CDR1 and CDR2 sequences are GTSNPN and SVGIG (reference sequence). The CDR3 nucleotides read TGTGCCTGGAGTGTAGGTGGGGAGCAGTACTTC. Translating gives CAWSVGGEQYF.